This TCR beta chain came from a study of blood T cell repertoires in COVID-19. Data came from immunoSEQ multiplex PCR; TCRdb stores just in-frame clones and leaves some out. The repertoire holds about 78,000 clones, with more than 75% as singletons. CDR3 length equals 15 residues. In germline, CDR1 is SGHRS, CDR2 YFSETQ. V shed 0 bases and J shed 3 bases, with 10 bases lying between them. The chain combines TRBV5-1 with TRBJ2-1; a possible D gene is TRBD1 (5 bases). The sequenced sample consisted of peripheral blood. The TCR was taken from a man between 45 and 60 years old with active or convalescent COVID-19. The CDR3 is CASSLDRPLYNEQFF. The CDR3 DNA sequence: TGCGCCAGCAGCTTGGACAGGCCTCTCTACAATGAGCAGTTCTTC.